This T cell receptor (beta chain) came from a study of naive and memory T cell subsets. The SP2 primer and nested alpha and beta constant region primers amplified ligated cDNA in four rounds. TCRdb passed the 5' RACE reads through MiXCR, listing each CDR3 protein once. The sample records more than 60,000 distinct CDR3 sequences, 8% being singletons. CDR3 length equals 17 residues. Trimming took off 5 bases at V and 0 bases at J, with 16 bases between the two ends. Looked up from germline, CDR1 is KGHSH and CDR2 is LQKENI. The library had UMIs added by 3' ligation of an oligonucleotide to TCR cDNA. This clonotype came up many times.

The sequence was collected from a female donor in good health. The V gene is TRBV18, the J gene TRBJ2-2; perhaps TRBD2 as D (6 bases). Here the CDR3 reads CASSAWEDIANTGELFF. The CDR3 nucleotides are TGTGCCAGCTCAGCCTGGGAGGACATCGCGAACACCGGGGAGCTGTTTTTT.